What follows describes a single TCR beta chain. Its antigen is unidentified. Reprocessing the 5' RACE reads, TCRdb reports a single entry for every CDR3 protein and omits DNA. The table for this sample gives over 350,000 distinct CDR3 sequences. The entry originates in a study of T cells expressing NK-cell markers. Study in general: Just one sequenced donor of eight was HCMV-seronegative, while seven were seropositive.

General study points: The study did not resolve the HCMV specificity of expanded NKG2C+ T cell clones. In 5 or 6 donors, dominant CD3+CD56+NKG2C+ clonotypes ranked among the top 10 CD8+ clonotypes. Researchers report these clonotypes also headed the CD3+CD56-NKG2C+ fraction in four donors.

Germline V gene sequence: CDR1 PRHDT, CDR2 FYEKMQ (reference sequence). This CDR3 has 15 residues. This sequence was found in a woman aged 50 to 65 in good health. The chain has TRBV13 and TRBJ1-4; lacking DNA, the TRBD1 call made by TCRdb goes unchecked. What was sequenced was blood T cells: a sorted CD56 or NKG2C T cell subset, CD4+ or CD8+ T cells, or bulk PBMC T cells (not recorded which). The CDR3 reads CASSLSRQANEKLFF. Full variable domain (missing parts from reference TRBV13 and TRBJ1-4): AAGVIQSPRHLIKEKRETATLKCYPIPRHDTVYWYQQGPGQDPQFLISFYEKMQSDKGSIPDRFSAQQFSDYHSELNMSSLELGDSALYFCASSLSRQANEKLFFGSGTQLSVL.